This T cell receptor beta chain was profiled in a study of blood T cell repertoires in COVID-19. As originally analysed: Reference gene primers were amplified, and this amplification served to estimate nucleated cell counts. Method: immunoSEQ multiplex PCR; TCRdb's copy keeps in-frame clones and lacks some. Clonal size and the V and J genes are those of that table, whereas D and trimming came from the DNA. In the table there are 53,000 or so clones, approximately 80% of which are singletons. The receptor's source is a man aged 65 to 85 with active or convalescent COVID-19. Material: peripheral blood.

The CDR3 region is CASSPGQQNEKLFF. The CDR3 nucleotides read TGTGCCAGTAGCCCTGGACAGCAGAATGAAAAACTGTTTTTT. V is TRBV19 and J is TRBJ1-4; a weak D match, TRBD1 (6 bases). The germline V and J ends were trimmed by 6 bases and 5 bases, with 13 bases remaining between them. This CDR3 has 14 residues. CDR1 and CDR2 (germline): LNHDA, SQIVND (reference sequence).